This TCR beta chain stems from a study of tumor and adjacent non-tumor tissue in lung cancer. Study-level background: Histology: 12 adenocarcinoma, a couple of squamous cell carcinoma, 1 small cell lung cancer.

CDR3 length: 15 residues. J lost 3 bases, V lost 5 bases, and 5 bases had no gene match. Germline assignment: CDR1 SGHNT and CDR2 YYREEE (reference sequence). TCRbeta libraries were built with three rounds of nested PCR, modified from ARM-PCR. MiXCR, run by TCRdb on the multiplex PCR reads, gives a single entry per CDR3 protein. Of tens of thousands of distinct CDR3 sequences listed, 60% are singletons. This sample's RNA came from whole unsorted tissue. Chemotherapy-naive patients with new lung cancer underwent thoracic surgery in China, August–late 2014. The TCR comes from a middle-aged man with non-small cell lung cancer. The sequenced material came from lung tumor tissue. The chain employs TRBV5-4 and TRBJ2-5; 12 positions match TRBD2. The CDR3, as DNA: TGTGCCAGCAGTAAGACTAGCGGGGGAAAAGAGACCCAGTACTTC. It translates to CASSKTSGGKETQYF. Based on the CDR3 plus reference TRBV5-4 and TRBJ2-5, the full variable domain is ETGVTQSPTHLIKTRGQQVTLRCSSQSGHNTVSWYQQALGQGPQFIFQYYREEENGRGNFPPRFSGLQFPNYSSELNVNALELDDSALYLCASSKTSGGKETQYFGPGTRLLVL.